The TCR beta chain under discussion was sequenced for a study of blood T cell repertoires in COVID-19. Study as a whole: The United States, Italy and Spain provided the acute and convalescent COVID-19 samples. In each case, the material was cDNA or gDNA derived from T cells, B-cell-depleted T cells, or PBMCs.

One Seattle source followed patients from active infection through their disease course. The CDR3 totals 13 residues. Germline assignment: CDR1 LGHDT and CDR2 YNNKEL (reference sequence). V was pared by 5 bases and J by 1 base, with 6 bases between. This clone was found once. How the authors handled the data: Estimated nucleated cell counts came from reference gene primer amplification. Sequencing used immunoSEQ multiplex PCR; TCRdb keeps in-frame clones, though not all of them. V and J calls and clone size are those listed in that table; D and trimming were worked out from the DNA. The data show around 77,000 clones, roughly four fifths seen once.

The sample consisted of peripheral blood. The sequence came from a young man with COVID-19, enrolled during active disease. The gene calls are TRBV3-1 (or the pseudogene TRBV3-2) and TRBJ1-3; D gene uncertain. The chain's CDR3 is CASSSQSGNTIYF. The CDR3 nucleotides read TGTGCCAGCAGCTCTCAGTCTGGAAACACCATATATTTT.